This T cell receptor (beta chain) appears in the sequencing data of a study of PD-1 blockade in classical Hodgkin lymphoma. Every patient experienced relapse after autologous stem cell transplantation, and brentuximab vedotin exposure varied. TCRdb's copy holds only in-frame clones and misses some; the assay was immunoSEQ multiplex PCR. The table records 90,000 or so clones, about 90% of them present only once. As for this clone: Its target is unknown.

Study-level results: As was reported, newly diagnosed patients showed lower baseline TCR diversity than healthy donors did. After ASCT, patients who started nivolumab under 1 year later were excluded.

This CDR3 has 15 residues. V was clipped by 11 bases and J by 2 bases, with 21 bases between them. Germline V gene data show CDR1 as MDHEN and CDR2 as SYDVKM. The TCR sequence derives from a human donor with classical Hodgkin lymphoma. Source: peripheral blood mononuclear cells (PBMCs), taken before the second cycle of nivolumab. The chain uses TRBV28 and TRBJ1-2; D gene ambiguous. Here the CDR3 DNA reads TGTGCCGCCTATCGGGTGGCTAACCGGAACTATGGCTACACCTTC. It yields the protein CAAYRVANRNYGYTF.